Included here is one T cell receptor (beta chain) sequence, with context. What it recognizes is unknown. A fixed DNA input of around 0.35 ug was used per bulk PBMC sample. Assay used: immunoSEQ multiplex PCR; TCRdb lists only in-frame clones, some missing. The top ten clones hold 3.5% to 6% of a sample with roughly 22,000 clones, around nine tenths of them seen once. The sample's time point: pre-treatment baseline. Blood was drawn before treatment and at week 3 after checkpoint blockade. The data belong to a study of blood T cell dynamics during melanoma immunotherapy. Study-wide context: Standard first-line treatment here was pembrolizumab or nivolumab plus ipilimumab in metastatic melanoma.

CDR3 size: 15 residues. Germline V gives CDR1 MNHEY, CDR2 SMNVEV (reference sequence). With V trimmed by 6 bases and J by 0 bases, 8 bases remained unmatched. Study-wide points: It remained unknown if the driving T cell clones were melanoma-specific.

The sequenced sample was blood, obtained from a patient treated with checkpoint blockade. The chain has TRBV27 and TRBJ2-7, with 7 bases aligning to TRBD2. This clonotype was sampled from a human donor with melanoma. The CDR3 is CASRGGGSLSYEQYF. The CDR3 coding sequence is TGTGCCAGCAGGGGCGGCGGGAGCCTCTCCTACGAGCAGTACTTC.